The rows below give T cell receptor beta chains drawn from one sample of a study of blood T cell repertoires in COVID-19. The table came from immunoSEQ multiplex PCR; TCRdb's copy has only in-frame clones and leaves some out. The table includes 190,000 or so clones, approximately 79% detected once. The source material was peripheral blood. These receptors all stem from a man aged 45 to 65 who had recovered from COVID-19. Both conserved end residues are trimmed from each CDR3. Each record gives: J gene, V gene, CDR3 length, clone size, CDR3 protein. Rows give clone size only sometimes, using once, few, many, or a class for an expanded clone.

j_call: TRBJ2-1
v_call: TRBV27
cdr3_length: 12
clone_size: -
cdr3_aa: ASSLRLEYGEQF

j_call: TRBJ1-1
v_call: TRBV18
cdr3_length: 13
clone_size: -
cdr3_aa: ASSPMTGAGTEAF

j_call: TRBJ1-4
v_call: TRBV5-4
cdr3_length: 12
clone_size: -
cdr3_aa: AFSLRQGSEKLF

j_call: TRBJ2-7
v_call: TRBV19
cdr3_length: 13
clone_size: -
cdr3_aa: ASSTSLQGFNEQY

j_call: TRBJ1-6
v_call: TRBV4-1
cdr3_length: 13
clone_size: few
cdr3_aa: ASSQEPTGGSPLH

j_call: TRBJ1-5
v_call: TRBV28
cdr3_length: 12
clone_size: -
cdr3_aa: ASRRGGSNQPQH

j_call: TRBJ2-2
v_call: TRBV20-1
cdr3_length: 12
clone_size: -
cdr3_aa: SASSGPNTGELF

j_call: TRBJ2-1
v_call: TRBV10-3
cdr3_length: 12
clone_size: -
cdr3_aa: AIRETSSYNEQF

j_call: TRBJ2-2
v_call: TRBV10-3
cdr3_length: 14
clone_size: -
cdr3_aa: AINRGTQRGTGELF

j_call: TRBJ2-7
v_call: TRBV27
cdr3_length: 11
clone_size: -
cdr3_aa: ASRTGETYEQY

j_call: TRBJ2-1
v_call: TRBV4-3
cdr3_length: 10
clone_size: -
cdr3_aa: ASSQLSYEQF

j_call: TRBJ2-1
v_call: TRBV5-4
cdr3_length: 14
clone_size: -
cdr3_aa: ASSLGVARAVNEQF

j_call: TRBJ1-1
v_call: TRBV25-1
cdr3_length: 14
clone_size: few
cdr3_aa: ASSEYLAGPNTEAF

j_call: TRBJ2-6
v_call: TRBV7-2
cdr3_length: 13
clone_size: -
cdr3_aa: ASRKDMAGANVLT

j_call: TRBJ1-2
v_call: TRBV4-1
cdr3_length: 11
clone_size: -
cdr3_aa: ASSQESHYGYT

j_call: TRBJ1-1
v_call: TRBV27
cdr3_length: 11
clone_size: -
cdr3_aa: ASSLDRNTEAF

j_call: TRBJ1-6
v_call: TRBV7-2
cdr3_length: 14
clone_size: -
cdr3_aa: ASSFDTGQGNSPLH

j_call: TRBJ2-2
v_call: TRBV14
cdr3_length: 16
clone_size: -
cdr3_aa: ASSQDAASGVFAGELF

j_call: TRBJ1-5
v_call: TRBV7-2
cdr3_length: 15
clone_size: -
cdr3_aa: ASSPGQGAASNQPQH

j_call: TRBJ2-7
v_call: TRBV29-1
cdr3_length: 14
clone_size: -
cdr3_aa: SVEDGPGGTYDEQY

j_call: TRBJ2-5
v_call: TRBV4-1
cdr3_length: 13
clone_size: -
cdr3_aa: ASSQNKAVQETQY

j_call: TRBJ2-7
v_call: TRBV4-1
cdr3_length: 12
clone_size: once
cdr3_aa: ASSQRQGTYEQY

j_call: TRBJ2-7
v_call: TRBV27
cdr3_length: 13
clone_size: -
cdr3_aa: ASRTAGTGVDEQY

j_call: TRBJ2-7
v_call: TRBV28
cdr3_length: 12
clone_size: -
cdr3_aa: ASSIQGASWEQY

j_call: TRBJ2-3
v_call: TRBV19
cdr3_length: 15
clone_size: -
cdr3_aa: ASSMKLGLAGTDTQY

j_call: TRBJ1-1
v_call: TRBV5-1
cdr3_length: 14
clone_size: -
cdr3_aa: ASSFSPTGENTEAF

j_call: TRBJ2-1
v_call: TRBV6-6
cdr3_length: 15
clone_size: -
cdr3_aa: ASSPGLAGAFYNEQF

j_call: TRBJ2-3
v_call: TRBV19
cdr3_length: 13
clone_size: -
cdr3_aa: ASSIASGSTDTQY

j_call: TRBJ2-1
v_call: TRBV12-3/TRBV12-4
cdr3_length: 10
clone_size: -
cdr3_aa: ASSPPGTSGF

j_call: TRBJ2-1
v_call: TRBV2
cdr3_length: 14
clone_size: few
cdr3_aa: ASRSGLAEVYNEQF

j_call: TRBJ1-4
v_call: TRBV2
cdr3_length: 12
clone_size: -
cdr3_aa: ASSDMAMLAELF

j_call: TRBJ2-7
v_call: TRBV18
cdr3_length: 12
clone_size: -
cdr3_aa: ASSPTGGNFEQY

j_call: TRBJ1-2
v_call: TRBV7-9
cdr3_length: 13
clone_size: few
cdr3_aa: ASSPGTEINYGYT

j_call: TRBJ2-1
v_call: TRBV6-5
cdr3_length: 11
clone_size: once
cdr3_aa: ASRRESYNEQF

j_call: TRBJ2-7
v_call: TRBV29-1
cdr3_length: 12
clone_size: -
cdr3_aa: SVYRLAGDHEQY

j_call: TRBJ2-7
v_call: TRBV19
cdr3_length: 10
clone_size: once
cdr3_aa: ASSTSGGEQY

j_call: TRBJ2-5
v_call: TRBV20-1
cdr3_length: 9
clone_size: -
cdr3_aa: SVVPQETQY

j_call: TRBJ2-7
v_call: TRBV12-3/TRBV12-4
cdr3_length: 11
clone_size: few
cdr3_aa: ASSRDRAYEQY

j_call: TRBJ2-2
v_call: TRBV2
cdr3_length: 13
clone_size: -
cdr3_aa: ASTEQGLATGELF

j_call: TRBJ1-2
v_call: TRBV27
cdr3_length: 13
clone_size: -
cdr3_aa: ASKDRGGLSYGYT

j_call: TRBJ2-3
v_call: TRBV2
cdr3_length: 11
clone_size: -
cdr3_aa: ASSASRTDTQY

j_call: TRBJ2-1
v_call: TRBV10-3
cdr3_length: 13
clone_size: -
cdr3_aa: AISEVNQGGDEQF

j_call: TRBJ2-7
v_call: TRBV12-1
cdr3_length: 13
clone_size: -
cdr3_aa: ASSSGLAGDPEQY

j_call: TRBJ2-1
v_call: TRBV7-8
cdr3_length: 14
clone_size: -
cdr3_aa: ASSLLFRSSYNEQF

j_call: TRBJ2-1
v_call: TRBV5-4
cdr3_length: 13
clone_size: once
cdr3_aa: ASSKGLAGVDEQF

j_call: TRBJ1-2
v_call: TRBV28
cdr3_length: 9
clone_size: -
cdr3_aa: ASDQGTSYT

j_call: TRBJ1-5
v_call: TRBV2
cdr3_length: 12
clone_size: -
cdr3_aa: ASSTGYGNQPQH

j_call: TRBJ2-7
v_call: TRBV7-9
cdr3_length: 13
clone_size: many
cdr3_aa: ASTRWGQGTYEQY

j_call: TRBJ2-7
v_call: TRBV3-1/TRBV3-2
cdr3_length: 12
clone_size: once
cdr3_aa: ASSHGGPYYEQY

j_call: TRBJ2-3
v_call: TRBV24-1
cdr3_length: 15
clone_size: -
cdr3_aa: ATSDSGLAGGRGTQY

j_call: TRBJ2-1
v_call: TRBV4-3
cdr3_length: 13
clone_size: -
cdr3_aa: ASSHGQGTYNEQF

j_call: TRBJ2-5
v_call: TRBV18
cdr3_length: 14
clone_size: -
cdr3_aa: ASSPGLAGSEETQY

j_call: TRBJ1-6
v_call: TRBV11-2
cdr3_length: 15
clone_size: -
cdr3_aa: ASSERRDRGYNSPLH

j_call: TRBJ2-5
v_call: TRBV30
cdr3_length: 8
clone_size: -
cdr3_aa: AWGRETQY

j_call: TRBJ1-2
v_call: TRBV2
cdr3_length: 9
clone_size: few
cdr3_aa: ASSYSLGYT

j_call: TRBJ1-1
v_call: TRBV21-1
cdr3_length: 13
clone_size: few
cdr3_aa: ASSRTFMGSTEAF

j_call: TRBJ2-7
v_call: TRBV21-1
cdr3_length: 13
clone_size: few
cdr3_aa: ASSTDRFDAYEQY